These 6 T cell receptor beta chains share one sample of origin, sequenced in a study of blood T cell repertoires in COVID-19 (dated by TCRdb to the early 2020s). Library preparation used the immunoSEQ multiplex PCR assay. What TCRdb holds here is the immuneACCESS table cut down to in-frame rearrangements. Part of the clones is not present; checked against another copy, under half of the missing clones reflect an unresolved V gene, and the others are unexplained. Present in this sample are 15,000 to 20,000 clones, approximately 89% of which were seen just once. Almost 4.5% of the sample rests with the top ten. The sequencing sample was made of peripheral blood. These receptors all come from a man aged 55 to 70 with active COVID-19.

This clone has more than one count but fewer than ten. The V call is TRBV3-1 (or the pseudogene TRBV3-2), the J call TRBJ2-7; 7 nucleotides line up with TRBD2. V was clipped by 3 bases and J by 3 bases; unmatched bases: 8. Germline CDR1 LGHDT, CDR2 YNNKEL (reference sequence). CDR3 size: 15 residues. The DNA of the CDR3 is TGTGCCAGCAGCCAGGCGGGGAGGGGAGACTACGAGCAGTACTTC. Protein sequence: CASSQAGRGDYEQYF.

The V call is TRBV27, the J call TRBJ2-3; D is possibly TRBD2 (7 bases). This CDR3 has 15 amino acids. The V gene's germline CDR1 is MNHEY and CDR2 SMNVEV (reference sequence). V lost 5 bases and J 2 bases, leaving 14 bases between the germline ends. The CDR3 spells CASSPGAGVTDTQYF. The CDR3 DNA reads TGTGCCAGCAGTCCAGGGGCGGGGGTCACAGATACGCAGTATTTT.

This clone was found once. The chain employs TRBV19 and TRBJ2-1; D call uncertain. Deletions cut 1 base from V and 4 bases from J, with 8 bases between. CDR1 is LNHDA, CDR2 SQIVND, per germline (reference sequence). This CDR3 region has 14 residues. CDR3 nucleotide sequence: TGTGCCAGTAGTATAGGACGAGGTTACAATGAGCAGTTCTTC. This encodes CASSIGRGYNEQFF.

This chain connects TRBV5-6 to TRBJ2-5; 11 bases agree with TRBD2. The ends lost 0 bases at V and 1 base at J; junction bases unmatched: 2. The CDR3 covers 16 residues. Germline CDR1 SGHDT, CDR2 YYEEEE. The CDR3 is CASSLELAGGQETQYF. As DNA, the CDR3 is TGTGCCAGCAGCTTGGAGCTAGCGGGGGGCCAAGAGACCCAGTACTTC.

The rearrangement uses TRBV6-5 and TRBJ2-4; a possible D gene is TRBD1 (6 bases). The V end lost 7 bases, the J end lost 7 bases, and 17 bases lay between the germline ends. There are 14 residues in the CDR3. Germline lookup yields CDR1 MNHEY and CDR2 SVGAGI. CDR3 nucleotides: TGTGCCAGCATCCCGGGACAAACTACCAACATTCAGTACTTC. This gives the protein CASIPGQTTNIQYF.

This chain connects TRBV28 to TRBJ1-5; 7 bases align to TRBD1. The ends lost 5 bases at V and 6 bases at J; junction bases unmatched: 7. The germline V gene encodes CDR1 MDHEN and CDR2 SYDVKM. This CDR3 contains 14 residues. This chain's CDR3 is CASSQTGMFQPQHF. The CDR3 nucleotides read TGTGCCAGCAGTCAGACAGGGATGTTTCAGCCCCAGCATTTT.